This T cell receptor (beta chain) was profiled in a study of neoadjuvant nivolumab and ipilimumab in lung cancer. Remarks on this clone: The antigen is unknown.

The protocol was immunoSEQ multiplex PCR, while the TCRdb copy is restricted to in-frame clones and leaves out a portion. The sample has approximately 3,200 clones; 88% are singletons. Germline CDR1 and CDR2: LGHNA and YSLEER. The V gene lost 1 base and the J gene lost 5 bases, with 15 bases spanning the gap. The CDR3 extends over 16 amino acids. Study-wide results and caveats: Pathologic regression was not significantly tied to TCR clonality. Only two of four nivolumab-treated tumors gained richness and clonality by surgery. TCR richness and clonality were higher in tumors than adjacent uninvolved lung. Only a small number of samples underwent TCR sequencing.

This sequence joins TRBV4-3 and TRBJ1-5; the D is unclear. The sequence came from an adult with non-small cell lung cancer. The sequenced sample was tumor tissue, obtained after neoadjuvant nivolumab, alone or with ipilimumab, at or shortly before surgery. The CDR3 DNA sequence: TGCGCCAGCAGCCAAGCCCGCGGGTTTAATGATCAGCCCCAGCATTTT. It codes for CASSQARGFNDQPQHF.